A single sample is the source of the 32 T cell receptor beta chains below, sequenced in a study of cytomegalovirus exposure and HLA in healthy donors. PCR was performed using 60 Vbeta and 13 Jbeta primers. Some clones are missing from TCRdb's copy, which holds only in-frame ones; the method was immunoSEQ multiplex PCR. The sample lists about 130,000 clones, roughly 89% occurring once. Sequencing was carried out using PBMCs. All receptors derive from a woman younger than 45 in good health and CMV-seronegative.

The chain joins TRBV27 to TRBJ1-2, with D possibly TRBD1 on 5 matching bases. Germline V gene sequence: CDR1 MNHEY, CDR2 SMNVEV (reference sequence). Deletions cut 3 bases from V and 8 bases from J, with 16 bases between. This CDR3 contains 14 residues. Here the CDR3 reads CASSFSPAGKGYTF. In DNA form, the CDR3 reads TGTGCCAGCAGTTTCTCGCCCGCAGGGAAGGGCTACACCTTC.

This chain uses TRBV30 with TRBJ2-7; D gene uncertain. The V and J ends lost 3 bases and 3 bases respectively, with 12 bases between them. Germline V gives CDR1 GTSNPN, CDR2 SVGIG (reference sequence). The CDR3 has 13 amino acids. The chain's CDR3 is CAWRGLGNYEQYF. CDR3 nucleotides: TGTGCCTGGAGGGGCCTCGGAAACTACGAGCAGTACTTC.

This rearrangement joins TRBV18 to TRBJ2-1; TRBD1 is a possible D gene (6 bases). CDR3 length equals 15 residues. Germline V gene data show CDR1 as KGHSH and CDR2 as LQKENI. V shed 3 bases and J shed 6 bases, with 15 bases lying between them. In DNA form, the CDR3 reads TGTGCCAGCTCACCTAACGGACAGTTACGCAATGAGCAGTTCTTC. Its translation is CASSPNGQLRNEQFF.

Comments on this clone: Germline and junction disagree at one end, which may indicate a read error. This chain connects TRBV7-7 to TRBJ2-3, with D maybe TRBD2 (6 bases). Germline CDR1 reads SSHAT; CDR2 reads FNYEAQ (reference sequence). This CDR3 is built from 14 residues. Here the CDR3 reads CASSFGGSTDTQYF. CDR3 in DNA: TGTGCTAGCAGCTTCGGGGGAAGCACAGATACGCAGTATTTT.

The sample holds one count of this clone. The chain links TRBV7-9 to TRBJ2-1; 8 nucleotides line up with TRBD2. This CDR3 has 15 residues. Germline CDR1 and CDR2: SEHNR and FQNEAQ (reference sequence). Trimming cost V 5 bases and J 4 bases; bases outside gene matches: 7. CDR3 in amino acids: CASSDGREAYNEQFF. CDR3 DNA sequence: TGTGCCAGCAGCGATGGGCGGGAGGCTTACAATGAGCAGTTCTTC. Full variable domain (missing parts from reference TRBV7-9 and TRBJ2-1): DTGVSQNPRHKITKRGQNVTFRCDPISEHNRLYWYRQTLGQGPEFLTYFQNEAQLEKSRLLSDRFSAERPKGSFSTLEIQRTEQGDSAMYLCASSDGREAYNEQFFGPGTRLTVL.

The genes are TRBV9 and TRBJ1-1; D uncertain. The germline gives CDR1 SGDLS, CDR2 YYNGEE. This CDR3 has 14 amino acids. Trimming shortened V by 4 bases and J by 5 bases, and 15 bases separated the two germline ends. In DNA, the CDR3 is TGTGCCAGCAGCCTAGGCGAAGGGAGGACTGAAGCTTTCTTT. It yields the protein CASSLGEGRTEAFF. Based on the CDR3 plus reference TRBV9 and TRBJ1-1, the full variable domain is DSGVTQTPKHLITATGQRVTLRCSPRSGDLSVYWYQQSLDQGLQFLIQYYNGEERAKGNILERFSAQQFPDLHSELNLSSLELGDSALYFCASSLGEGRTEAFFGQGTRLTVV.

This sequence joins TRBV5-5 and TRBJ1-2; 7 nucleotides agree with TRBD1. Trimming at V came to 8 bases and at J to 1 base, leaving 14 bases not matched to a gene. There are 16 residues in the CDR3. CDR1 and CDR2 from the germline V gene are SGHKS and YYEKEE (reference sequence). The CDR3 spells CASSRKTGIDNYGYTF. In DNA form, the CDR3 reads TGTGCCAGTTCGCGGAAGACAGGGATCGATAACTATGGCTACACCTTC.

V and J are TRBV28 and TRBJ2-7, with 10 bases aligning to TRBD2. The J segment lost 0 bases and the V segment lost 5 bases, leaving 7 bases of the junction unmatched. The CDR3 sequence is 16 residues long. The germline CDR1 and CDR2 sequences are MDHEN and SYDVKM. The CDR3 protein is CASSPFVAGGSYEQYF. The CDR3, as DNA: TGTGCCAGCAGTCCGTTCGTAGCGGGGGGCTCCTACGAGCAGTACTTC.

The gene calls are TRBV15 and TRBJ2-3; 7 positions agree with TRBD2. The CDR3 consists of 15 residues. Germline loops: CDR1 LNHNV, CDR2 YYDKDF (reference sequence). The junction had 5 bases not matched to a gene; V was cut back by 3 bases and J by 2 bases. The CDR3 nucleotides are TGTGCCACCAGCAGGGACCGGGACTACACAGATACGCAGTATTTT. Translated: CATSRDRDYTDTQYF.

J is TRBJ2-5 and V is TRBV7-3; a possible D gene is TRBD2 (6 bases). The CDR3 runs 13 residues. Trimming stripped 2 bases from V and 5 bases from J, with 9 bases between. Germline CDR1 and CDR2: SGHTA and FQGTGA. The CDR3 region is CASSLGGEETQYF. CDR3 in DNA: TGTGCCAGCAGCTTAGGAGGGGAGGAGACCCAGTACTTC.

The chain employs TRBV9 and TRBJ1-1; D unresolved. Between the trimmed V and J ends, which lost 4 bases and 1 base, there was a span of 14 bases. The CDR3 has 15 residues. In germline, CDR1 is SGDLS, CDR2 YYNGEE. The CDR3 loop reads CASSLGASRNTEAFF. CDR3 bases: TGTGCCAGCAGCCTCGGAGCGTCCAGGAACACTGAAGCTTTCTTT.

In DNA form, the CDR3 reads TGCGCCAGCAGCCAAGCATTCAGCTCCTACAATGAGCAGTTCTTC. Translated: CASSQAFSSYNEQFF. This sequence joins TRBV4-1 and TRBJ2-1; D not resolved. This CDR3 is built from 15 residues. Trimming took 1 base from V and 0 from J, leaving 7 bases between them. Germline lookup yields CDR1 MGHRA and CDR2 YSYEKL.

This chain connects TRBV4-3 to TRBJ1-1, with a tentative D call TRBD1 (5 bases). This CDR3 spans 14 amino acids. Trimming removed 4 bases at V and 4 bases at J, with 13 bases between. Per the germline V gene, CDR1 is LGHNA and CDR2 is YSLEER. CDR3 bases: TGCGCCAGCAGCCTTAGGGGCAGGGCCACTGAAGCTTTCTTT. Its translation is CASSLRGRATEAFF.

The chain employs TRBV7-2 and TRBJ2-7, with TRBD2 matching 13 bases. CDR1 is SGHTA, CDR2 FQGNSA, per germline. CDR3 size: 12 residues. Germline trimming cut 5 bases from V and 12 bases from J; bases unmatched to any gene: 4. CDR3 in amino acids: CASSTGTSGMYF. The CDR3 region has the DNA TGTGCCAGCAGCACGGGGACTAGCGGGATGTACTTC.

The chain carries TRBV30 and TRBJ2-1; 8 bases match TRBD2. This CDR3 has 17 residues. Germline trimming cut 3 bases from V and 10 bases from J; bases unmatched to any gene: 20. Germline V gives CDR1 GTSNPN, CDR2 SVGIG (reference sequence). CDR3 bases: TGTGCCTGGAGGCGGGGGACTATCATCGGGGGGGAGAGGGAGCAGTTCTTC. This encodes CAWRRGTIIGGEREQFF.

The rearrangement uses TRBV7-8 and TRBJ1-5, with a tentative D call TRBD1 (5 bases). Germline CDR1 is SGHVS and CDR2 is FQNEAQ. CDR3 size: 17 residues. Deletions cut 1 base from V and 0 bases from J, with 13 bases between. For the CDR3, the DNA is TGTGCCAGCAGCTTAGGATCGTGGGGCTCTAGCAATCAGCCCCAGCATTTT. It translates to CASSLGSWGSSNQPQHF.

The CDR3 reads CASSQGTLRSYF. In DNA form, the CDR3 reads TGTGCCAGCAGCCAAGGGACACTCAGGTCGTATTTT. V usage is TRBV13 and J usage is TRBJ2-3; D is possibly TRBD1 (6 bases). Germline V gene sequence: CDR1 PRHDT, CDR2 FYEKMQ (reference sequence). Deletions cut 5 bases from V and 14 bases from J, with 17 bases between. The CDR3 is 12 amino acids.

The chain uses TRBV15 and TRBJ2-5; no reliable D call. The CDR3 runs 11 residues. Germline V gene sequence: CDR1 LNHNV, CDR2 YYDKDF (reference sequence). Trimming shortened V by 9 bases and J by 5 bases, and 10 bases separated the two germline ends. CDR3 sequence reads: CATAASETQYF. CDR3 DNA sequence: TGTGCCACGGCGGCTTCGGAGACCCAGTACTTC.

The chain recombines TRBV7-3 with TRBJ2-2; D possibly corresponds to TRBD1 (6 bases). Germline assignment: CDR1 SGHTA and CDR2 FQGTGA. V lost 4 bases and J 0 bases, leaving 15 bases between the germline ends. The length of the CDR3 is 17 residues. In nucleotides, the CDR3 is TGTGCCAGCAGCTCCGCCAACAGGGATGCGAACACCGGGGAGCTGTTTTTT. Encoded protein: CASSSANRDANTGELFF.

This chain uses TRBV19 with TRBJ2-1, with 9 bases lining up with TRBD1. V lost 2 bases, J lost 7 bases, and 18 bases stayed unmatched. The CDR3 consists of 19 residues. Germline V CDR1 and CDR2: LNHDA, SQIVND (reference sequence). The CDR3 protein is CASSIQGDRVRNLLNEQFF. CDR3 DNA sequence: TGTGCCAGTAGTATACAAGGGGACAGGGTTCGAAATCTACTTAATGAGCAGTTCTTC. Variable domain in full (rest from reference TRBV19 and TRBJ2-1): DGGITQSPKYLFRKEGQNVTLSCEQNLNHDAMYWYRQDPGQGLRLIYYSQIVNDFQKGDIAEGYSVSREKKESFPLTVTSAQKNPTAFYLCASSIQGDRVRNLLNEQFFGPGTRLTVL.

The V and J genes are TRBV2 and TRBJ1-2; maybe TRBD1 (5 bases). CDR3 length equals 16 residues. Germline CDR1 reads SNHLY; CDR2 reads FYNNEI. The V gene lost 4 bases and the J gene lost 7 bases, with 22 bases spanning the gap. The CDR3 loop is CASSGRVSGGIRGYTF. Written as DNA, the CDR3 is TGTGCCAGCAGTGGACGGGTCTCGGGGGGGATTCGTGGCTACACCTTC. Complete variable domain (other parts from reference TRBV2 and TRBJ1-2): EPEVTQTPSHQVTQMGQEVILRCVPISNHLYFYWYRQILGQKVEFLVSFYNNEISEKSEIFDDQFSVERPDGSNFTLKIRSTKLEDSAMYFCASSGRVSGGIRGYTFGSGTRLTVV.

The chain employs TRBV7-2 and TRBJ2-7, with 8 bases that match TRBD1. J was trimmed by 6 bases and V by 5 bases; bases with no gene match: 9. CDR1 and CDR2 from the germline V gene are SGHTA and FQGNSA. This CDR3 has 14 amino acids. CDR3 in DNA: TGTGCCAGCAGCCGGACAGGGCCGAGGTCCGAGCAGTACTTC. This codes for CASSRTGPRSEQYF. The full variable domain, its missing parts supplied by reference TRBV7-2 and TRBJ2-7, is GAGVSQSPSNKVTEKGKDVELRCDPISGHTALYWYRQSLGQGLEFLIYFQGNSAPDKSGLPSDRFSAERTGGSVSTLTIQRTQQEDSAVYLCASSRTGPRSEQYFGPGTRLTVT.

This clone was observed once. The chain's CDR3 is CASSLGEGHSPLHF. The CDR3 bases are TGTGCCAGCAGCCTCGGGGAGGGGCATTCACCCCTCCACTTT. V and J are TRBV7-8 and TRBJ1-6; a weak D match, TRBD1 (5 bases). This CDR3 contains 14 residues. Germline-derived CDR1 and CDR2 are SGHVS and FQNEAQ. The ends were cut back, 5 bases at V and 8 bases at J, with 13 bases in the middle.

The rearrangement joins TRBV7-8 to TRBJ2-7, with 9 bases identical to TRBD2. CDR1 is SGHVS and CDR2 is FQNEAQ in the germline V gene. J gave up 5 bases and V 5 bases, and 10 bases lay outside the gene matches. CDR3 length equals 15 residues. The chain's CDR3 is CASSGIAGAYHEQYF. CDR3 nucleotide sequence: TGTGCCAGCAGCGGTATAGCGGGGGCCTACCACGAGCAGTACTTC.

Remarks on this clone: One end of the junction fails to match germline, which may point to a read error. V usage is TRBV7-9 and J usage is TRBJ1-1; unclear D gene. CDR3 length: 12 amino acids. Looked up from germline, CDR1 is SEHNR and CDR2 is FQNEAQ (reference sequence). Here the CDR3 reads CSSSLGGVEAFF. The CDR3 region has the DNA TGTTCCAGCAGCTTAGGAGGAGTTGAAGCTTTCTTT.

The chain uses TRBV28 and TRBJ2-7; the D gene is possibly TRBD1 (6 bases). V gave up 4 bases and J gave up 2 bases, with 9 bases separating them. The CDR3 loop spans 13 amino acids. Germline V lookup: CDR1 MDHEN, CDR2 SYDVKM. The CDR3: CASSSGQTYEQYF. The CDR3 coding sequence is TGTGCCAGCAGTTCAGGACAGACCTACGAGCAGTACTTC.

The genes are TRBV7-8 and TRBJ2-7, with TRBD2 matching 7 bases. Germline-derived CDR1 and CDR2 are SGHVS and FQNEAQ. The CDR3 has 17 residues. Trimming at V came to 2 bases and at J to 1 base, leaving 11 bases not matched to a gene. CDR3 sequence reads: CASSLRPTAGGSYEQYF. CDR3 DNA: TGTGCCAGCAGCTTAAGGCCGACCGCCGGGGGGTCCTACGAGCAGTACTTC.

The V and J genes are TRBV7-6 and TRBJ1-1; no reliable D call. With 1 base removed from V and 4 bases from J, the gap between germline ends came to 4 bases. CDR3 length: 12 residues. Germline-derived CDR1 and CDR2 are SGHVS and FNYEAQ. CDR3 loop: CASSLGSTEAFF. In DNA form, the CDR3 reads TGTGCCAGCAGCTTAGGGAGCACTGAAGCTTTCTTT.

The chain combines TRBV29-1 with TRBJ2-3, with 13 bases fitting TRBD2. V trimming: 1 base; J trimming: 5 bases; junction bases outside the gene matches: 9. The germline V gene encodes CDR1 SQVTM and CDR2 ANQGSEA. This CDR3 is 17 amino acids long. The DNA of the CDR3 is TGCAGCGTTGAAGGGTTTACTAGCGGGAGGGCCGGAGATACGCAGTATTTT. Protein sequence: CSVEGFTSGRAGDTQYF.

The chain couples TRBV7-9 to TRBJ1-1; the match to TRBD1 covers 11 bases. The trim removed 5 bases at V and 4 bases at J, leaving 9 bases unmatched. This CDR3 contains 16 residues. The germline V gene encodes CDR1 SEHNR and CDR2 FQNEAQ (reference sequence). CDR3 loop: CASSRPAGQGATEAFF. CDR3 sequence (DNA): TGTGCCAGCAGCCGACCTGCCGGACAGGGGGCCACTGAAGCTTTCTTT.

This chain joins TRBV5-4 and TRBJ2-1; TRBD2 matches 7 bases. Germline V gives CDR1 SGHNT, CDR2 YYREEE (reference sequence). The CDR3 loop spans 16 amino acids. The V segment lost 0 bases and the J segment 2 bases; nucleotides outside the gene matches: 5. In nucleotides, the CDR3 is TGTGCCAGCAGCTTGGGCCGCGGGGGTACCTACAATGAGCAGTTCTTC. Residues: CASSLGRGGTYNEQFF.

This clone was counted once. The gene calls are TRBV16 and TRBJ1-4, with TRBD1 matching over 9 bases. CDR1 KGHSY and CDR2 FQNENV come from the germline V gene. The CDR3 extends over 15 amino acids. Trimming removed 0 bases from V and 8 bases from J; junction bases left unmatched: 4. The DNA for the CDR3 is TGTGCCAGCAGCCAATCGGGGACAGGGAACGAAAAACTGTTTTTT. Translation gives CASSQSGTGNEKLFF. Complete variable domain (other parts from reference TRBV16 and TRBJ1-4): GEEVAQTPKHLVRGEGQKAKLYCAPIKGHSYVFWYQQVLKNEFKFLISFQNENVFDETGMPKERFSAKCLPNSPCSLEIQATKLEDSAVYFCASSQSGTGNEKLFFGSGTQLSVL.